This T cell receptor beta chain was captured by sequencing in a study of T cell responses to AZD1222 COVID-19 vaccine. The assay was immunoSEQ multiplex PCR, and TCRdb's table has in-frame clones only and misses some. The data hold 110,000 or so clones, with around 88% observed a single time. Study-wide results and limits: Regions 160-218 and 743-854 held dominance among vaccine-associated CD4 TCRs, which spanned spike.

Germline assignment: CDR1 LNHNV and CDR2 YYDKDF (reference sequence). The ends were cut back, 3 bases at V and 2 bases at J, with 2 bases in the middle. The CDR3 runs to 12 residues. On this clone: Its antigen is not identified. This same CDR3 is encoded by further DNA sequences in the sample.

This sequence joins TRBV15 and TRBJ1-5, with no clear D. The sample in question was peripheral blood, obtained 28 days after the second AZD1222 dose. The clonotype comes from an adult who received the AZD1222 COVID-19 vaccine. CDR3 nucleotide sequence: TGTGCCACCAGCAGGGGCAATCAGCCCCAGCATTTT. It translates to CATSRGNQPQHF.